This record looks at one T cell receptor (beta chain) sequence and its context. Recruited during active infection, patients (from Seattle) were subsequently followed longitudinally. CDR3 size: 16 residues. V was pared by 4 bases and J by 0 bases, with 13 bases between. Germline V gene sequence: CDR1 SGHRS, CDR2 YFSETQ. Per the original data handling: Estimation of nucleated cell counts relied on the amplification of reference gene primers. The protocol was immunoSEQ multiplex PCR, while the TCRdb copy is restricted to in-frame clones and leaves out a portion. V, J and clone size were drawn from that table, and D and trimming were deduced from the DNA. The sample includes approximately 290,000 clones, about 89% of them seen just once. The data derive from a study of blood T cell repertoires in COVID-19. Study-level background: The samples span acute and convalescent COVID-19 from the United States, Italy and Spain. PBMCs, B-cell-depleted T cells, or T cells were the source of the cDNA or gDNA that made up the material.

Sequencing was done on a sample of peripheral blood. The source is a woman in her twenties or thirties with COVID-19, enrolled during active disease. The rearrangement joins TRBV5-1 to TRBJ2-2; D gene unclear. The CDR3 sequence: CASSQNPTANTGELFF. CDR3 DNA sequence: TGCGCCAGCAGCCAGAACCCCACCGCGAACACCGGGGAGCTGTTTTTT. Combining the CDR3 with reference TRBV5-1 and TRBJ2-2 gives the whole variable domain KAGVTQTPRYLIKTRGQQVTLSCSPISGHRSVSWYQQTPGQGLQFLFEYFSETQRNKGNFPGRFSGRQFSNSRSEMNVSTLELGDSALYLCASSQNPTANTGELFFGEGSRLTVL.